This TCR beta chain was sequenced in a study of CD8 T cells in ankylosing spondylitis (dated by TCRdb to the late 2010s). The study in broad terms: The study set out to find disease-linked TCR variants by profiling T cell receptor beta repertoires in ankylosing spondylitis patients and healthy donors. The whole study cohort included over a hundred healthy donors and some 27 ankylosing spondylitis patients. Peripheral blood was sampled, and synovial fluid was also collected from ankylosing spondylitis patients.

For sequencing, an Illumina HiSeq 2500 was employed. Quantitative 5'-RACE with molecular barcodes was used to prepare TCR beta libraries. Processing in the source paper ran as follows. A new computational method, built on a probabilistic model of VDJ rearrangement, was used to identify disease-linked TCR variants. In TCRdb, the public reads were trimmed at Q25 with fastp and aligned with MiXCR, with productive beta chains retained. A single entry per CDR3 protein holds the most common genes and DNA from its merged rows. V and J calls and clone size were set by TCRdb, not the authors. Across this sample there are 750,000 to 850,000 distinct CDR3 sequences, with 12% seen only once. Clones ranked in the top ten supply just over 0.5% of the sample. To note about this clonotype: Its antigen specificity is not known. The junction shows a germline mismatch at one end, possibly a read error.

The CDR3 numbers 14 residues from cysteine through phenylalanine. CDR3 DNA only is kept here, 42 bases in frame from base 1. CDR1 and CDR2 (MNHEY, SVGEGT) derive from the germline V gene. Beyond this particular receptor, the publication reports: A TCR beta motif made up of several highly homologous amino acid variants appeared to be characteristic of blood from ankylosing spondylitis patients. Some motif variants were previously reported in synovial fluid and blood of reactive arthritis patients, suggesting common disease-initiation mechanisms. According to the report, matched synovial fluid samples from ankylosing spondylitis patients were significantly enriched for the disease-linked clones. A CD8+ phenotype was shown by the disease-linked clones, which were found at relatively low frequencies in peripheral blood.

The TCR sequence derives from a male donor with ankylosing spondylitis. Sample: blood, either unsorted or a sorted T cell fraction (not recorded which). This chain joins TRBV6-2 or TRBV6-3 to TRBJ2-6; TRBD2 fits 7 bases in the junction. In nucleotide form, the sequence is TGTGCCAGCAGTTACCAGACGGGGGGCAACGTCCTGACTTTC. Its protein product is CASSYQTGGNVLTF.